A single sample gave rise to the 25 T cell receptor beta chains below, sequenced in a study of T-cell reconstitution after alpha-beta-depleted transplantation in children. TCRbeta library construction was performed incorporating unique molecular identifiers. TCRdb analysed the PCR reads with MiXCR anew, one entry per CDR3 protein. The table includes hundreds of thousands of distinct CDR3 sequences, 13% detected once. The sample consisted of PBMCs, mostly from graft donor cells, taken 360 days after TCRalphabeta/CD19-depleted stem cell transplant. The receptor set was obtained from a male patient aged 5 to 17 who had a stem cell transplant for acute myeloid leukemia, so the T cells may come from the graft donor.

CDR3 sequence (DNA): TGTGCCAGCAGTTCTGTTGCGGGACGATACGACGAGCAGTACTTC. It is translated as CASSSVAGRYDEQYF. The chain uses TRBV6-5 and TRBJ2-7, with D possibly being TRBD2 (6 bases). The CDR3 has 15 amino acids. The germline V gene encodes CDR1 MNHEY and CDR2 SVGAGI. Trimming left V 4 bases short and J 5 bases short, with 18 bases between.

This clonotype was seen more than once but under ten times. This chain joins TRBV4-3 and TRBJ2-7, with D perhaps matching TRBD1 or TRBD2 (5 bases each). The ends were cut back, 1 base at V and 2 bases at J, with 9 bases in the middle. This CDR3 is 14 amino acids long. Germline V gives CDR1 LGHNA, CDR2 YSLEER. This chain's CDR3 is CASSQAGPPYEQYF. CDR3 nucleotide sequence: TGCGCCAGCAGCCAAGCGGGGCCACCCTACGAGCAGTACTTC.

This clonotype was observed a handful of times. In DNA form, the CDR3 reads TGTGCCTGGAGTGTAGGTACAGGGGGGGAGACCCAGTACTTC. Translation gives CAWSVGTGGETQYF. The chain recombines TRBV30 with TRBJ2-5; 8 bases align to TRBD1. The length of the CDR3 is 14 residues. Trimming cost V 0 bases and J 5 bases; bases outside gene matches: 5. Germline V gene sequence: CDR1 GTSNPN, CDR2 SVGIG (reference sequence).

This clonotype was detected only a few times. V and J are TRBV7-8 and TRBJ2-3; 8 positions agree with TRBD1. In germline, CDR1 is SGHVS, CDR2 FQNEAQ. The trim removed 1 base at V and 4 bases at J, leaving 7 bases unmatched. The CDR3 loop spans 16 amino acids. The CDR3 spells CASSLVGQGRPDTQYF. The CDR3 nucleotides read TGTGCCAGCAGCTTAGTCGGACAGGGCCGCCCAGATACGCAGTATTTT. Full variable domain (outside the CDR3, taken from reference TRBV7-8 and TRBJ2-3): GAGVSQSPRYKVAKRGQDVALRCDPISGHVSLFWYQQALGQGPEFLTYFQNEAQLDKSGLPSDRFFAERPEGSVSTLKIQRTQQEDSAVYLCASSLVGQGRPDTQYFGPGTRLTVL.

This clonotype showed up just a few times. V and J are TRBV14 and TRBJ2-7; D ambiguous. The CDR3 sequence is 13 residues long. Looked up from germline, CDR1 is SGHDN and CDR2 is FVKESK. Trimming took off 1 base at V and 0 bases at J, with 4 bases between the two ends. The CDR3 is CASSQVISYEQYF. The CDR3 DNA is TGTGCCAGCAGCCAAGTTATCTCCTACGAGCAGTACTTC.

V is TRBV20-1 and J is TRBJ1-1, with 7 bases lining up with TRBD1. CDR3 length: 13 amino acids. J was trimmed by 4 bases and V by 5 bases; bases with no gene match: 7. In germline, CDR1 is DFQATT, CDR2 SNEGSKA (reference sequence). CDR3 region: CSAPRPGGTEAFF. CDR3 sequence (DNA): TGCAGTGCTCCTCGCCCAGGGGGCACTGAAGCTTTCTTT.

The chain couples TRBV4-3 to TRBJ1-2, with TRBD1 matching 8 bases. Germline V gene sequence: CDR1 LGHNA, CDR2 YSLEER. This CDR3 region has 14 residues. Unmatched junction bases numbered 0, after V lost 1 base and J lost 2 bases. The CDR3 region is CASSQGTGNYGYTF. The CDR3 coding sequence is TGCGCCAGCAGCCAAGGGACAGGGAACTATGGCTACACCTTC.

This clonotype was found a few times. J is TRBJ2-1 and V is TRBV20-1, with TRBD2 matching over 10 bases. Unmatched junction bases numbered 4, after V lost 5 bases and J lost 0 bases. Germline values: CDR1 DFQATT, CDR2 SNEGSKA (reference sequence). The length of the CDR3 is 15 residues. The CDR3 DNA sequence: TGCAGTGCTCCTAGCGGGAGAGGCTCCTACAATGAGCAGTTCTTC. Its protein product is CSAPSGRGSYNEQFF.

The rearrangement links TRBV3-1 to TRBJ1-2; 7 bases fit TRBD1. With 6 bases clipped from V and 4 bases from J, the junction kept 14 bases outside the gene matches. CDR3 length equals 16 residues. The V gene's germline CDR1 is LGHDT and CDR2 YNNKEL (reference sequence). The CDR3 region is CASRETGKHSGYGYTF. CDR3 sequence (DNA): TGTGCCAGCAGAGAGACAGGGAAGCACTCGGGCTATGGCTACACCTTC.

Ten or more counts support this clonotype. The chain recombines TRBV7-2 with TRBJ2-7; possible D gene TRBD1, 6 bases. Trimming stripped 5 bases from V and 0 bases from J, with 11 bases between. The germline gives CDR1 SGHTA, CDR2 FQGNSA. The CDR3 has 14 residues. CDR3 nucleotide sequence: TGTGCCAGCAGCCCGTCGACAGGCTCCTACGAGCAGTACTTC. It is translated as CASSPSTGSYEQYF.

The J gene is TRBJ2-1, the V gene TRBV7-3; D is possibly TRBD1 (6 bases). The ends were cut back, 2 bases at V and 7 bases at J, with 15 bases in the middle. The germline V gene has CDR1 SGHTA and CDR2 FQGTGA. This CDR3 has 15 amino acids. CDR3 DNA sequence: TGTGCCAGCAGCTTATGGTCCAGGGGACGGAATGAGCAGTTCTTC. It is translated as CASSLWSRGRNEQFF. The complete variable domain, with remaining parts taken from reference TRBV7-3 and TRBJ2-1, reads GAGVSQTPSNKVTEKGKYVELRCDPISGHTALYWYRQSLGQGPEFLIYFQGTGAADDSGLPNDRFFAVRPEGSVSTLKIQRTERGDSAVYLCASSLWSRGRNEQFFGPGTRLTVL.

The rearrangement uses TRBV29-1 and TRBJ1-4; TRBD1 is a possible D gene (6 bases). Trimming stripped 3 bases from V and 8 bases from J, with 16 bases between. Looked up from germline, CDR1 is SQVTM and CDR2 is ANQGSEA. This CDR3 spans 14 amino acids. CDR3 amino acids: CSVEGAPGGEKLFF. The CDR3 DNA reads TGCAGCGTTGAGGGGGCCCCGGGAGGAGAAAAACTGTTTTTT.

The table lists this clonotype with a few counts. CDR3 bases: TGCGCCAGCAGCCAAGAGTCGGTTCCCTCGGAGACCCAGTACTTC. Its protein is CASSQESVPSETQYF. V and J are TRBV4-3 and TRBJ2-5; D remains ambiguous. The CDR3 is made up of 15 amino acids. V gave up 0 bases and J gave up 5 bases, with 13 bases separating them. The germline V gene has CDR1 LGHNA and CDR2 YSLEER.

This rearrangement joins TRBV6-1 to TRBJ1-2; 8 bases match TRBD1. CDR1 and CDR2 (germline): MNHNS, SASEGT. V gave up 6 bases and J gave up 4 bases; unmatched junction bases: 7. There are 14 residues in the CDR3. The DNA of the CDR3 is TGTGCCAGCAGAGGAGCAGGGGGCGGCTATGGCTACACCTTC. Translated, it gives CASRGAGGGYGYTF.

This clonotype has more than one count but fewer than ten. The rearrangement uses TRBV4-2 and TRBJ2-7, with TRBD2 matching 12 bases. In germline, CDR1 is LGHNA, CDR2 YNFKEQ. The V and J ends lost 0 bases and 2 bases, in that order; junction bases with no gene match: 20. This CDR3 comprises 22 residues. CDR3 loop: CASSQDVNLLAGGAGRAYEQYF. The CDR3 nucleotides read TGTGCCAGCAGCCAAGACGTAAATCTTCTAGCGGGAGGGGCTGGAAGGGCCTACGAGCAGTACTTC.

This clonotype was observed a handful of times. The V call is TRBV6-2 or TRBV6-3, the J call TRBJ2-3; D remains unclear. CDR3 length: 11 amino acids. CDR1 and CDR2 from the germline V gene are MNHEY and SVGEGT. The V and J ends lost 4 bases and 7 bases respectively, with 6 bases between them. The CDR3 spells CASSFTYTQYF. The CDR3 DNA follows: TGTGCCAGCAGTTTTACTTATACGCAGTATTTT.

The rearrangement links TRBV7-9 to TRBJ2-5; a possible D gene is TRBD2 (6 bases). CDR1 and CDR2 (germline): SEHNR, FQNEAQ (reference sequence). V was trimmed by 5 bases and J by 3 bases, leaving 13 bases between them. This CDR3 region has 14 residues. CDR3 in DNA: TGTGCCAGCAGCCTGGGGGGAGCGGAAGAGACCCAGTACTTC. It encodes CASSLGGAEETQYF.

The chain is built from TRBV29-1 and TRBJ2-7; D assignment may be TRBD1 or TRBD2 (5 bases each). Germline CDR1 and CDR2: SQVTM and ANQGSEA. The V end lost 7 bases, the J end lost 6 bases, and 22 bases lay between the germline ends. CDR3 size: 14 residues. CDR3 DNA: TGCAGCGCTGTTGCGGGCCTGGGGCTTCGCGAGCAGTACTTC. Protein sequence: CSAVAGLGLREQYF.

V gene TRBV28 combines with J gene TRBJ2-3; D ambiguous. The V gene's germline CDR1 is MDHEN and CDR2 SYDVKM. V lost 3 bases and J 1 base, leaving 11 bases between the germline ends. The CDR3 has 15 amino acids. The CDR3 bases are TGTGCCAGCAGTTTTTTGGGGTGGGGCACAGATACGCAGTATTTT. It encodes CASSFLGWGTDTQYF.

This clonotype was found a few times. The chain is built from TRBV28 and TRBJ2-7; 9 positions match TRBD2. CDR3 size: 16 residues. Germline CDR1 reads MDHEN; CDR2 reads SYDVKM. J was trimmed by 5 bases and V by 3 bases; bases with no gene match: 11. CDR3 sequence reads: CASSFNWLAGTHEQYF. DNA of the CDR3: TGTGCCAGCAGTTTTAATTGGCTAGCGGGAACCCACGAGCAGTACTTC. The entire variable domain, with the rest obtained from reference TRBV28 and TRBJ2-7, is as follows: DVKVTQSSRYLVKRTGEKVFLECVQDMDHENMFWYRQDPGLGLRLIYFSYDVKMKEKGDIPEGYSVSREKKERFSLILESASTNQTSMYLCASSFNWLAGTHEQYFGPGTRLTVT.

The chain employs TRBV6-2 or TRBV6-3 and TRBJ2-7; a possible D gene is TRBD1 (5 bases). V shed 5 bases and J shed 6 bases, with 14 bases lying between them. CDR1 is MNHEY and CDR2 is SVGEGT in the germline V gene. The length of the CDR3 is 13 residues. CDR3 coding DNA: TGTGCCAGCAGTCCGTATGGGGCCGTCGAGCAGTACTTC. Its translation is CASSPYGAVEQYF.

The chain carries TRBV2 and TRBJ2-7; 11 bases fit TRBD1. Trimming took 5 bases from V and 2 from J; bases not matched to a gene: 5. CDR1 is SNHLY, CDR2 FYNNEI, per germline. CDR3 length: 15 residues. CDR3 residues: CASSPAGQGAYEQYF. As DNA, the CDR3 is TGTGCCAGCAGTCCTGCGGGACAGGGGGCCTACGAGCAGTACTTC. The full variable domain, with the rest looked up from reference TRBV2 and TRBJ2-7, is EPEVTQTPSHQVTQMGQEVILRCVPISNHLYFYWYRQILGQKVEFLVSFYNNEISEKSEIFDDQFSVERPDGSNFTLKIRSTKLEDSAMYFCASSPAGQGAYEQYFGPGTRLTVT.

The chain has TRBV6-1 and TRBJ2-7; TRBD2 is a possible D gene (6 bases). The CDR3 covers 14 residues. Germline assignment: CDR1 MNHNS and CDR2 SASEGT. V was shortened by 6 bases and J by 2 bases, with 14 bases between the two germline ends. The CDR3 loop reads CASSPRGGAYEQYF. In nucleotides, the CDR3 is TGTGCCAGCAGCCCTCGCGGAGGGGCCTACGAGCAGTACTTC.

This clonotype has more than one count but fewer than ten. This chain joins TRBV20-1 and TRBJ2-1; 9 nucleotides match TRBD1. The germline CDR1 and CDR2 sequences are DFQATT and SNEGSKA (reference sequence). Trimming at V came to 6 bases and at J to 3 bases, leaving 12 bases not matched to a gene. This CDR3 has 16 residues. The CDR3 sequence is CSAPFPPGQGYNEQFF. The DNA of the CDR3 is TGCAGTGCGCCCTTCCCTCCGGGACAGGGCTACAATGAGCAGTTCTTC.

CDR3 DNA sequence: TGCAGCGCGCTCCGGGGCTCTAGCACAGATACGCAGTATTTT. Its translation is CSALRGSSTDTQYF. The chain couples TRBV29-1 to TRBJ2-3; D may match TRBD1 or TRBD2 (5 bases each). CDR3 length equals 14 residues. V lost 7 bases to trimming and J lost 0 bases, with 14 bases between them. Looked up from germline, CDR1 is SQVTM and CDR2 is ANQGSEA.